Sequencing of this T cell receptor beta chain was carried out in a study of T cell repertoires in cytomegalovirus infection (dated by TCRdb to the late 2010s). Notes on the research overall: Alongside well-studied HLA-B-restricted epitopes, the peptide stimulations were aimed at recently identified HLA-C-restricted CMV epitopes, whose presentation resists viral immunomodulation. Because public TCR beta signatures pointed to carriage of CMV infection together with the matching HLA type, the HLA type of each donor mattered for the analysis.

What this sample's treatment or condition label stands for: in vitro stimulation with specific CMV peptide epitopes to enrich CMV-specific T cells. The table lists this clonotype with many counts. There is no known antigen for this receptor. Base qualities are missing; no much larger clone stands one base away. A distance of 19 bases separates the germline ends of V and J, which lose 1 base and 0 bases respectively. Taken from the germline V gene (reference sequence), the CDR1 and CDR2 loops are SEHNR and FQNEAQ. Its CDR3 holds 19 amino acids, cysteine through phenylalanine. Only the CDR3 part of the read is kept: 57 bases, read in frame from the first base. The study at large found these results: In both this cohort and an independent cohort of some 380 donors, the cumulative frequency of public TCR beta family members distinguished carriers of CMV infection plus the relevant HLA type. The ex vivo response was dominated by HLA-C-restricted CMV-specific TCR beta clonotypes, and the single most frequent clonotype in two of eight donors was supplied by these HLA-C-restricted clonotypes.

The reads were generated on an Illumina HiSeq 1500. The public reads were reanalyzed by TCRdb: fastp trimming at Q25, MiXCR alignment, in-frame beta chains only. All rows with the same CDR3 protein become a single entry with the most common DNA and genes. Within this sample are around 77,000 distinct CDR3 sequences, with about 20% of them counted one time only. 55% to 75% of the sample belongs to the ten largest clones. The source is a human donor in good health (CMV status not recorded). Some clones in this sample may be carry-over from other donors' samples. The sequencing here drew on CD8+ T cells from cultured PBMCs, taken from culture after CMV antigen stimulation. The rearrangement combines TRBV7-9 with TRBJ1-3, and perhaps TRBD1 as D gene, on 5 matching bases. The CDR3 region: CASSLGFGADGSSGNTIYF. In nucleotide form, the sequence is TGTGCCAGCAGCTTAGGATTTGGGGCTGACGGGAGCTCTGGAAACACCATATATTTT.